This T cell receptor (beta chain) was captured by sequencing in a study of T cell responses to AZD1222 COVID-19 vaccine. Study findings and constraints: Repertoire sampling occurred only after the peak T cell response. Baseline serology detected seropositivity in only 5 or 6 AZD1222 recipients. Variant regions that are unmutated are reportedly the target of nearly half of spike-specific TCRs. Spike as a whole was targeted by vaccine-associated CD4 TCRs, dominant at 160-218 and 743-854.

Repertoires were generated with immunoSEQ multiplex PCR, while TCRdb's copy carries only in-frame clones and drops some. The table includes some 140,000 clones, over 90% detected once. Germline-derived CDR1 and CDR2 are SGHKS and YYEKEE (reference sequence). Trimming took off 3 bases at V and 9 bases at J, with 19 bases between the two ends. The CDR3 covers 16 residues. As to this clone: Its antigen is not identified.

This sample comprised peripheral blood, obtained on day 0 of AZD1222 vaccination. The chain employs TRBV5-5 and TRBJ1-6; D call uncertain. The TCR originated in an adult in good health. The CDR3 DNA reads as TGTGCCAGCAGCTCGGGATATGTTGGCCCCCTTTCACCCCTCCACTTT. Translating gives CASSSGYVGPLSPLHF.